The 19 T cell receptor beta chains in this list originate from one sample, sequenced in a study of PD-1 blockade in classical Hodgkin lymphoma. No patient escaped relapse after autologous stem cell transplantation, and brentuximab vedotin exposure varied. TCRdb keeps only in-frame clones here, not all; method: immunoSEQ multiplex PCR. The profile shows tens of thousands of clones, around two thirds of them singletons. The sequencing used peripheral blood mononuclear cells (PBMCs), collected at baseline. These receptors all come from a human donor with classical Hodgkin lymphoma.

The chain has TRBV4-3 and TRBJ1-2, with D hard to call. Trimming removed 7 bases at V and 2 bases at J, with 14 bases between. The CDR3 is 14 amino acids. From germline, CDR1 is LGHNA and CDR2 YSLEER. CDR3 amino acids: CASTPGRRNYGYTF. Written as DNA, the CDR3 is TGCGCCAGCACCCCGGGGAGACGGAACTATGGCTACACCTTC.

V and J are TRBV28 and TRBJ2-3; D is possibly TRBD2 (5 bases). Germline V lookup: CDR1 MDHEN, CDR2 SYDVKM. The ends were cut back, 8 bases at V and 3 bases at J, with 12 bases in the middle. CDR3 length: 13 amino acids. The CDR3 sequence is CASFASGTDTQYF. The CDR3 DNA sequence: TGTGCCAGCTTCGCGAGCGGAACAGATACGCAGTATTTT.

By share, this clone counts as medium-sized. This chain uses TRBV18 with TRBJ1-1; the D is unclear. The germline V gene has CDR1 KGHSH and CDR2 LQKENI. The CDR3 is 14 amino acids. The V end was cut by 2 bases, the J end by 1 base, with 8 bases between. CDR3 sequence (DNA): TGTGCCAGCTCACCATTCCCCGGGAACACTGAAGCTTTCTTT. Translating it yields CASSPFPGNTEAFF.

The chain uses TRBV12-1 and TRBJ2-6. TRBV12-1 is marked as a pseudogene. The CDR3 covers 13 residues. The CDR3 DNA reads as TGTGCCAGCAGCTTAAGTGGGGCCAACGTCCTGACTTTC. Translating it yields CASSLSGANVLTF.

This clone has just a few counts. The V and J genes are TRBV4-3 and TRBJ1-1; D gene unclear. This CDR3 has 18 residues. V was pared by 0 bases and J by 6 bases, with 23 bases between. The germline gives CDR1 LGHNA, CDR2 YSLEER. The CDR3 sequence: CASSQDLTWRTANAEAFF. CDR3 sequence (DNA): TGCGCCAGCAGCCAAGACCTAACGTGGCGGACGGCTAACGCTGAAGCTTTCTTT.

In its sample, this clone was seen once. This chain links TRBV15 with TRBJ2-1; D remains unclear. Trimming left V 7 bases short and J 3 bases short, with 16 bases between. Germline V lookup: CDR1 LNHNV, CDR2 YYDKDF (reference sequence). CDR3 length equals 15 residues. This CDR3 reads CATNGPQSLYNEQFF. DNA for the CDR3: TGTGCCACCAACGGGCCGCAGAGCCTCTACAATGAGCAGTTCTTC.

This rearrangement joins TRBV30 to TRBJ1-5; 7 bases match TRBD1. Trimming removed 2 bases from V and 7 bases from J; junction bases left unmatched: 14. The CDR3 is made up of 16 amino acids. CDR1 GTSNPN and CDR2 SVGIG come from the germline V gene (reference sequence). CDR3 sequence: CAWSPLGQVFGQPQHF. CDR3 DNA sequence: TGTGCCTGGAGTCCGCTCGGACAGGTCTTTGGGCAGCCCCAGCATTTT. Drawing the rest from reference TRBV30 and TRBJ1-5, the complete variable domain is SQTIHQWPATLVQPVGSPLSLECTVEGTSNPNLYWYRQAAGRGLQLLFYSVGIGQISSEVPQNLSASRPQDRQFILSSKKLLLSDSGFYLCAWSPLGQVFGQPQHFGDGTRLSIL.

The chain combines TRBV4-2 with TRBJ2-1, with D perhaps matching TRBD2 (7 bases). This CDR3 has 15 amino acids. Germline V gene data show CDR1 as LGHNA and CDR2 as YNFKEQ. Trimming took off 4 bases at V and 7 bases at J, with 17 bases between the two ends. Here the CDR3 reads CASSPRGPSENEQFF. In DNA, the CDR3 is TGTGCCAGCAGCCCGCGGGGGCCCAGTGAGAATGAGCAGTTCTTC.

This clone was found a few times. This sequence joins TRBV5-5 and TRBJ1-4; no clear D gene. CDR3 size: 14 residues. V was pared by 7 bases and J by 5 bases, with 15 bases between. CDR1 and CDR2 from the germline V gene are SGHKS and YYEKEE (reference sequence). In DNA, the CDR3 is TGTGCCAGCGGCTCGGAAGACTTCAATGAAAAACTGTTTTTT. Translated, it gives CASGSEDFNEKLFF.

The chain joins TRBV4-2 to TRBJ1-2, with D unclear. This CDR3 contains 15 residues. Trimming removed 5 bases from V and 6 bases from J, with 19 bases in between. Per the germline V gene, CDR1 is LGHNA and CDR2 is YNFKEQ. CDR3 bases: TGTGCCAGCAGCTACAACAATATCGGGGAGGATGGCTACACCTTC. Amino acid sequence: CASSYNNIGEDGYTF.

This chain joins TRBV18 and TRBJ1-5; 9 bases agree with TRBD1. CDR3 length: 16 residues. V shed 4 bases, J shed 4 bases, and the junction held 8 bases outside the gene matches. Per the germline V gene, CDR1 is KGHSH and CDR2 is LQKENI. In DNA form, the CDR3 reads TGTGCCAGCTCACGGGACAGGGCGGCCCCGAATCAGCCCCAGCATTTT. This codes for CASSRDRAAPNQPQHF.

V is TRBV7-9 and J is TRBJ2-4; the match to TRBD1 covers 12 bases. The J segment lost 5 bases and the V segment lost 5 bases, leaving 7 bases of the junction unmatched. This CDR3 is built from 16 residues. Germline V gives CDR1 SEHNR, CDR2 FQNEAQ (reference sequence). The CDR3 DNA reads TGTGCCAGCAGCCCCGGGACAGGGGGCACGCAAAACATTCAGTACTTC. Its translation is CASSPGTGGTQNIQYF.

Only a few counts were recorded for this clone. This chain uses TRBV4-3 with TRBJ2-7; possible D gene TRBD1, 6 bases. Trimming took 1 base from V and 2 from J, leaving 24 bases between them. Germline V gene sequence: CDR1 LGHNA, CDR2 YSLEER. The CDR3 loop spans 19 amino acids. CDR3 DNA sequence: TGCGCCAGCAGCCAAGGGGTTGCTGGGCAGGGGCAGTTTCCCTACGAGCAGTACTTC. This sequence encodes CASSQGVAGQGQFPYEQYF.

Regarding this clone: The sample has other DNA sequences that encode this CDR3 too. This sequence joins TRBV9 and TRBJ1-3; the D is unclear. Deletions cut 0 bases from V and 4 bases from J, with 5 bases between. CDR1 is SGDLS, CDR2 YYNGEE, per germline. The CDR3 contains 13 residues. The CDR3 is CASSVGVGNTIYF. As DNA, the CDR3 is TGTGCCAGCAGCGTAGGGGTAGGAAACACCATATATTTT. The full variable domain, with the rest looked up from reference TRBV9 and TRBJ1-3, is DSGVTQTPKHLITATGQRVTLRCSPRSGDLSVYWYQQSLDQGLQFLIQYYNGEERAKGNILERFSAQQFPDLHSELNLSSLELGDSALYFCASSVGVGNTIYFGEGSWLTVV.

The J gene is TRBJ1-1, the V gene TRBV2; no clear D. Deletions cut 3 bases from V and 5 bases from J, with 10 bases between. From germline, CDR1 is SNHLY and CDR2 FYNNEI. The CDR3 consists of 13 residues. The DNA for the CDR3 is TGTGCCAGCAGTGAGCGGGGATCTACTGAAGCTTTCTTT. Translation gives CASSERGSTEAFF.

The rearrangement uses TRBV9 and TRBJ2-3; 8 positions agree with TRBD2. V trimming: 2 bases; J trimming: 1 base; junction bases outside the gene matches: 3. From germline, CDR1 is SGDLS and CDR2 YYNGEE. This CDR3 has 15 amino acids. CDR3 region: CASSVSGGGTDTQYF. CDR3 bases: TGTGCCAGCAGCGTGTCGGGGGGGGGCACAGATACGCAGTATTTT.

V usage is TRBV11-3 and J usage is TRBJ2-1; TRBD2 agrees at 10 bases. The germline CDR1 and CDR2 sequences are SGHNT and YENEEA. This CDR3 has 15 residues. V shed 1 base and J 9 bases; nucleotides not matched to a gene: 6. DNA of the CDR3: TGTGCCAGCAGCTTAGGCCTAGCGGGAGAGGGTGAGCAGTTCTTC. This gives the protein CASSLGLAGEGEQFF. The variable domain in full, completed from reference TRBV11-3 and TRBJ2-1, reads EAGVVQSPRYKIIEKKQPVAFWCNPISGHNTLYWYLQNLGQGPELLIRYENEEAVDDSQLPKDRFSAERLKGVDSTLKIQPAELGDSAVYLCASSLGLAGEGEQFFGPGTRLTVL.

This clone was detected only a few times. The chain employs TRBV29-1 and TRBJ2-1; D is possibly TRBD1 (6 bases). This CDR3 region has 13 residues. Germline loops: CDR1 SQVTM, CDR2 ANQGSEA. The ends were cut back, 4 bases at V and 4 bases at J, with 11 bases in the middle. In DNA form, the CDR3 reads TGCAGCGTTGTCAGGGGCGGGTACAATGAGCAGTTCTTC. Its protein is CSVVRGGYNEQFF.

V usage is TRBV4-3 and J usage is TRBJ2-2; 11 bases are a match to TRBD2. This CDR3 region has 22 residues. J lost 8 bases, V lost 0 bases, and 23 bases had no gene match. Germline values: CDR1 LGHNA, CDR2 YSLEER. CDR3 residues: CASSQDLLPPPLAGGQGGELFF. The CDR3 DNA is TGCGCCAGCAGCCAAGATTTGCTGCCCCCCCCCTTAGCGGGGGGGCAGGGTGGGGAGCTGTTTTTT.